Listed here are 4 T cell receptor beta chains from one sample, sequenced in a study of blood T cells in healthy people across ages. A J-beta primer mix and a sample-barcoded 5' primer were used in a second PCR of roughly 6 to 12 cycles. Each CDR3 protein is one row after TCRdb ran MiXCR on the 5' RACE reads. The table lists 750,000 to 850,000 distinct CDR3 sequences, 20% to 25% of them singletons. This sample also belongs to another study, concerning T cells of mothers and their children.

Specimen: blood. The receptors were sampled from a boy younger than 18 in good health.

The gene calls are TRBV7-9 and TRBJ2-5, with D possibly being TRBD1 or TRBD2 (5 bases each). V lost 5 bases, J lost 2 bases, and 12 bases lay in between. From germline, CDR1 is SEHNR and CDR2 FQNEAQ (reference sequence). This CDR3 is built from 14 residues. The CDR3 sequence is CASSNRDGQETQYF. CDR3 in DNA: TGTGCCAGCAGCAACCGGGACGGGCAAGAGACCCAGTACTTC.

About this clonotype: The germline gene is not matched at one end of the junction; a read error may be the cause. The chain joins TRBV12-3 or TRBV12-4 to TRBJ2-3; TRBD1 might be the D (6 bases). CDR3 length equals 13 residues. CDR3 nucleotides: TGTGCCAGCAGTTTAGCGGGGGCAGATGCGCAGTATTTT. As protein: CASSLAGADAQYF.

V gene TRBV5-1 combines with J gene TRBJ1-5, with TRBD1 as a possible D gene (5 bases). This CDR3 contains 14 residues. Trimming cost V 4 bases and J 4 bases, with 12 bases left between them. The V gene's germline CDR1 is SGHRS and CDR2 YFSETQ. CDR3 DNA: TGCGCCAGCAGCCGGGACGGAACAAATCAGCCCCAGCATTTT. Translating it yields CASSRDGTNQPQHF.

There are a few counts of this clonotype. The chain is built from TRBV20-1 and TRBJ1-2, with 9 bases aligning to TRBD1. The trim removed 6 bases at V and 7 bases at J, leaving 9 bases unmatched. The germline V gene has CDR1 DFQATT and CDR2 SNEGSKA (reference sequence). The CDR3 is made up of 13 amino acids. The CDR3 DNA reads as TGCAGTGCGAATACGGGACAGGGCTCTGGCTACACCTTC. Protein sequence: CSANTGQGSGYTF.